This T cell receptor (beta chain) was captured by sequencing in a study of identical twins. A single record per CDR3 protein comes from TCRdb applying MiXCR to the 5' RACE reads. This sample has 250,000 to 300,000 distinct CDR3 sequences, with about 8.3% found just once. Ten or more counts support this clonotype. These data also featured in a second study, about yellow fever vaccine responses in identical twins.

The sequence came from a woman between 18 and 30 years old in good health. Sequenced input: CD8+ T cells sorted from blood.

Here the CDR3 DNA reads TGTGCCAGCAGTTACTCGAGGGGGAATGAGCAGTTCTTC. This encodes CASSYSRGNEQFF. This chain joins TRBV6-2 or TRBV6-3 and TRBJ2-1, with a possible D match to TRBD1 (6 bases). This CDR3 spans 13 amino acids. CDR1 is MNHEY, CDR2 SVGEGT, per germline. The V end was cut by 0 bases, the J end by 7 bases, with 7 bases between.